The 19 T cell receptor beta chains reported below all come from one sample, sequenced in a study of blood T cell repertoires in COVID-19. TCRdb's table, derived via immunoSEQ multiplex PCR, lists solely in-frame clones and lacks some. The profile covers around 170,000 clones, with around four fifths appearing a single time and nearly 8% taken by the ten largest. The sample taken for sequencing was PBMCs or T cells enriched from blood (not recorded which). The receptors stem from a woman in her 50s who had recovered from COVID-19.

The chain couples TRBV29-1 to TRBJ1-1; tentatively, D is TRBD1 (6 bases). This CDR3 is 12 amino acids long. V gave up 3 bases and J gave up 4 bases, with 9 bases separating them. The germline CDR1 and CDR2 sequences are SQVTM and ANQGSEA. CDR3 bases: TGCAGCGTTGAGGGGGCGGGCACTGAAGCTTTCTTT. It translates to CSVEGAGTEAFF.

Regarding this clone: Other DNA sequences within the sample encode an identical CDR3. V and J are TRBV9 and TRBJ2-1, with 9 bases lining up with TRBD2. Per the germline V gene, CDR1 is SGDLS and CDR2 is YYNGEE. This CDR3 has 15 residues. Trimming cost V 2 bases and J 1 base; bases outside gene matches: 1. CDR3 loop: CASSVSGGSYNEQFF. In nucleotides, the CDR3 is TGTGCCAGCAGCGTTAGCGGGGGATCCTACAATGAGCAGTTCTTC.

The gene calls are TRBV3-1 (or the pseudogene TRBV3-2) and TRBJ2-7; 7 positions agree with TRBD2. This CDR3 comprises 15 residues. CDR1 is LGHDT, CDR2 YNNKEL, per germline (reference sequence). The trim removed 4 bases at V and 2 bases at J, leaving 8 bases unmatched. The CDR3 DNA sequence: TGTGCCAGCAGCCCAAGGGGCGGGAGTGCCTACGAGCAGTACTTC. Translating it yields CASSPRGGSAYEQYF.

The gene calls are TRBV7-9 and TRBJ2-2, with D uncertain. V gave up 3 bases and J gave up 2 bases, with 10 bases separating them. The CDR3 length is 15 residues. Germline assignment: CDR1 SEHNR and CDR2 FQNEAQ (reference sequence). The CDR3 loop reads CASSFGRSNTGELFF. For the CDR3, the DNA is TGTGCCAGCAGCTTTGGCAGGTCAAACACCGGGGAGCTGTTTTTT.

This rearrangement joins TRBV18 to TRBJ1-2, with 8 bases lining up with TRBD1. CDR1 and CDR2 (germline): KGHSH, LQKENI. The CDR3 consists of 15 residues. V lost 2 bases and J lost 4; bases outside the gene matches: 6. The CDR3 DNA reads as TGTGCCAGCTCACCAGGGACAGGAGACTTCTATGGCTACACCTTC. It yields the protein CASSPGTGDFYGYTF.

The rearrangement joins TRBV7-8 to TRBJ1-1; D unresolved. The CDR3 is made up of 12 amino acids. Between the trimmed V and J ends, which lost 5 bases and 3 bases, there was a span of 7 bases. Germline V gene sequence: CDR1 SGHVS, CDR2 FQNEAQ. The CDR3 is CASSQYYTEAFF. The CDR3 nucleotides are TGTGCCAGCAGCCAATACTACACTGAAGCTTTCTTT.

This clone was seen only a few times. J is TRBJ1-1 and V is TRBV3-1 (or the pseudogene TRBV3-2), with unresolved D. This CDR3 region has 14 residues. Germline lookup yields CDR1 LGHDT and CDR2 YNNKEL (reference sequence). V shed 4 bases and J shed 1 base, with 10 bases lying between them. For the CDR3, the DNA is TGTGCCAGCAGCCCAACTTGGTCGAACACTGAAGCTTTCTTT. Amino acids: CASSPTWSNTEAFF.

This clone was counted only a few times. The rearrangement links TRBV2 to TRBJ1-1; 7 nucleotides line up with TRBD1. J lost 1 base, V lost 7 bases, and 15 bases had no gene match. Germline V lookup: CDR1 SNHLY, CDR2 FYNNEI. The CDR3 sequence is 17 residues long. The CDR3 is CASKYGLSGQSNTEAFF. CDR3 coding DNA: TGTGCCAGCAAATATGGTCTGTCGGGACAGTCGAACACTGAAGCTTTCTTT.

The chain carries TRBV10-3 and TRBJ2-3; 7 bases line up with TRBD2. Losses at the gene ends were 5 bases for V and 1 base for J; bases not matched to a gene: 9. The CDR3 contains 16 residues. Germline CDR1 and CDR2: ENHRY and SYGVKD. CDR3 amino acids: CAISPLADQRTDTQYF. In DNA, the CDR3 is TGTGCCATCAGTCCCCTAGCGGACCAACGCACAGATACGCAGTATTTT.

The CDR3 loop reads CASSLSLGQIYGYTF. The CDR3 DNA sequence: TGTGCCAGCAGCTTAAGTTTGGGACAGATCTATGGCTACACCTTC. The chain has TRBV7-2 and TRBJ1-2, with TRBD1 identical over 7 bases. V dropped 2 bases and J dropped 4; count of bases not matched to a gene: 7. The CDR3 totals 15 residues. Germline V CDR1 and CDR2: SGHTA, FQGNSA.

V is TRBV11-3 and J is TRBJ1-1, with D unresolved. V dropped 1 base and J dropped 11 bases, with 11 bases sitting between them. The CDR3 has 12 amino acids. Germline V gives CDR1 SGHNT, CDR2 YENEEA. The CDR3 reads CASSLGFYEAFF. CDR3 nucleotides: TGTGCCAGCAGCTTAGGGTTTTATGAGGCTTTCTTT.

This rearrangement joins TRBV27 to TRBJ2-4; 7 bases agree with TRBD1. Germline V gene data show CDR1 as MNHEY and CDR2 as SMNVEV (reference sequence). Losses at the gene ends were 6 bases for V and 9 bases for J; bases not matched to a gene: 11. The CDR3 has 14 residues. Written as DNA, the CDR3 is TGTGCCAGCAGGTTAGGGGGTAAGGGGGCCATTCAGTACTTC. Translation gives CASRLGGKGAIQYF.

J is TRBJ1-5 and V is TRBV28; no firm D call. Germline CDR1 reads MDHEN; CDR2 reads SYDVKM. CDR3 size: 14 residues. The ends were cut back, 4 bases at V and 2 bases at J, with 9 bases in the middle. The CDR3 DNA reads as TGTGCCAGCAGTTCTCAGGTAGGCAATCAGCCCCAGCATTTT. It is translated as CASSSQVGNQPQHF. Filled out from reference TRBV28 and TRBJ1-5, the complete variable domain reads DVKVTQSSRYLVKRTGEKVFLECVQDMDHENMFWYRQDPGLGLRLIYFSYDVKMKEKGDIPEGYSVSREKKERFSLILESASTNQTSMYLCASSSQVGNQPQHFGDGTRLSIL.

This chain links TRBV27 with TRBJ2-7, with TRBD1 as a possible D gene (7 bases). Germline-derived CDR1 and CDR2 are MNHEY and SMNVEV (reference sequence). V lost 1 base and J 6 bases, leaving 13 bases between the germline ends. CDR3 size: 14 residues. The CDR3 protein is CASSLLRQGGEQYF. The CDR3 DNA follows: TGTGCCAGCAGTTTATTGAGGCAGGGGGGCGAGCAGTACTTC.

The chain couples TRBV18 to TRBJ1-1; 9 nucleotides align to TRBD1. Germline lookup yields CDR1 KGHSH and CDR2 LQKENI. The CDR3 loop spans 15 amino acids. V was pared by 1 base and J by 1 base, with 1 base of the junction left unmatched. Here the CDR3 reads CASSPQGQGNTEAFF. The CDR3, as DNA: TGTGCCAGCTCACCACAGGGACAGGGGAACACTGAAGCTTTCTTT. Based on the CDR3 plus reference TRBV18 and TRBJ1-1, the full variable domain is NAGVMQNPRHLVRRRGQEARLRCSPMKGHSHVYWYRQLPEEGLKFMVYLQKENIIDESGMPKERFSAEFPKEGPSILRIQQVVRGDSAAYFCASSPQGQGNTEAFFGQGTRLTVV.

The chain carries TRBV5-6 and TRBJ1-1, with D uncertain. Looked up from germline, CDR1 is SGHDT and CDR2 is YYEEEE. V lost 5 bases, J lost 6 bases, and 14 bases lay in between. There are 13 residues in the CDR3. CDR3 in DNA: TGTGCCAGCAGTGGAGGACCCCACGCTGAAGCTTTCTTT. Amino acid sequence: CASSGGPHAEAFF.

The chain employs TRBV27 and TRBJ1-1, with D perhaps matching TRBD1 (6 bases). The CDR3 is 14 amino acids. Trimming removed 7 bases from V and 2 bases from J, with 14 bases in between. Germline V CDR1 and CDR2: MNHEY, SMNVEV (reference sequence). Here the CDR3 reads CASTTTGSNTEAFF. Here the CDR3 DNA reads TGTGCCAGCACCACCACAGGGAGCAACACTGAAGCTTTCTTT.

The chain employs TRBV7-6 and TRBJ2-2, with D possibly matching TRBD2 (5 bases). The CDR3 has 15 amino acids. V was trimmed by 3 bases and J by 1 base, leaving 9 bases between them. Germline V gene data show CDR1 as SGHVS and CDR2 as FNYEAQ. CDR3 DNA sequence: TGTGCCAGCAGCTTTGCGGGTGGGAACACCGGGGAGCTGTTTTTT. Translation: CASSFAGGNTGELFF.

J is TRBJ1-2 and V is TRBV4-3; D might be TRBD1 (5 bases). The CDR3 is 15 residues long. V was clipped by 0 bases and J by 8 bases, with 16 bases between them. CDR1 LGHNA and CDR2 YSLEER come from the germline V gene. DNA for the CDR3: TGCGCCAGCAGCCAAGAGACAGACTCCGGGAGAGGCTACACCTTC. Translating it yields CASSQETDSGRGYTF.